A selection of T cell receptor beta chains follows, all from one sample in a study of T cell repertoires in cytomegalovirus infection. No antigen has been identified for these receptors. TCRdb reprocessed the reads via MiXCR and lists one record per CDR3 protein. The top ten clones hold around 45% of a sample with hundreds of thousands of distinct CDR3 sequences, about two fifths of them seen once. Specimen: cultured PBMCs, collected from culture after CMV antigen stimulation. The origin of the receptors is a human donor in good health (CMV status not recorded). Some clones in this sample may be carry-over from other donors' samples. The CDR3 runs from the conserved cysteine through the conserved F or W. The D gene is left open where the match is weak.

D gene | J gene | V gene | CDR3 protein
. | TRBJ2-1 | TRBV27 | CASSPIRTIYNEQFF
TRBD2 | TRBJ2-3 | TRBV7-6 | CASSLDTGGQNTQYF
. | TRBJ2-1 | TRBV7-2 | CASSLLGPSSYNEQFF
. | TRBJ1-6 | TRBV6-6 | CASTRGGASYNSPLHF
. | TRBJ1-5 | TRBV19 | CASSIKTYYSNQPQHF
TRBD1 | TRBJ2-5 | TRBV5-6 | CASSLGGGKTQYF
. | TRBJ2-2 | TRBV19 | CASSIGGNTGELFF
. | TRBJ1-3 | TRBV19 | CASSIDRGNTIYF
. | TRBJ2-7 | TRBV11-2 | CASTLRAGPAYEQYF
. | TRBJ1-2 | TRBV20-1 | CSARHTELNGYTF
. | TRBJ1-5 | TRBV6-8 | CASTPTDSGQPQHF
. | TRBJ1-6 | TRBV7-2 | CASSLYPRVGGRNGSPLHF
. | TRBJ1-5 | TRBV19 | CASILGGGPDMSNQPQHF
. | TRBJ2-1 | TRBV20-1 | CSATRSDEQFF
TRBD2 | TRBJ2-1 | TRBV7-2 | CASSLATSIISYNEQFF
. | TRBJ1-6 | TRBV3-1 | CASSQGGLGSPLHF
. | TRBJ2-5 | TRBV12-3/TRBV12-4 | CASSPGVQGRQYQETQYF
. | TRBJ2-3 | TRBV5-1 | CASSLEGSEDTDTQYF
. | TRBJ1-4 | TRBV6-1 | CASSNGYTNEKLFF
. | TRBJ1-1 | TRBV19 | CASSPRRMNTEAFF
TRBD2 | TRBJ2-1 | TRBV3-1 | CASSQVRGGLDEQFF
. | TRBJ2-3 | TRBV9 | CASSVYSIPQYF
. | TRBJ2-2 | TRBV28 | CASTTGQTRGITGELFF
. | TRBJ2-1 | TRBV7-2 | CASSRSAGWYNEQFF
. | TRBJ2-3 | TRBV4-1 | CASSQEWSRDTQYF
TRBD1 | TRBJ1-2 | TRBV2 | CASSRDRATDGYTF